This is a list of T cell receptor beta chains from one sample in a study of shared clonotypes between healthy human individuals. TCRdb's copy holds only in-frame clones and misses some; the assay was immunoSEQ multiplex PCR. The repertoire includes around 500,000 clones, about 85% of them detected once, and 13% sits in the top ten. Sequenced sample: PBMCs. These receptors came from a woman between 40 and 50 years old in good health. Some clones in this sample may be carry-over from other donors' samples. Each CDR3 is given with its conserved first and last residue. A D gene is named only where the DNA matches it firmly.

d_call cdr3_length v_call cdr3_aa
NA 12 TRBV18 CASSPGVDTQYF
NA 17 TRBV7-9 CASSLARGEGGTDTQYF
NA 15 TRBV28 CASSPGADSGNTIYF
TRBD1 13 TRBV5-1 CASSGTVFYEQYF
NA 13 TRBV7-2 CASSLRAGTPQHF
TRBD2 13 TRBV2 CASSESVGGAQYF
TRBD1 15 TRBV28 CASSRTGGGNQPQHF
NA 14 TRBV5-1 CASSLKRQEDEQYF
NA 13 TRBV11-2 CASSLDQGLGLFF
TRBD1 15 TRBV13 CASSLGDRGSSPLHF
TRBD1 15 TRBV6-5 CASSSTGGSTDTQYF
NA 11 TRBV29-1 CSVADEGTQYF
NA 14 TRBV7-2 CASSLARLSYEQYF
NA 13 TRBV7-2 CASSVGRGREAFF
NA 13 TRBV29-1 CSVSDEPSYEQYF
NA 11 TRBV18 CASQDYGELFF
NA 16 TRBV7-2 CASSLVGPTGSDTQYF
NA 16 TRBV9 CASSPGRGLRRYEQYF
NA 12 TRBV29-1 CSVGRNQETQYF
NA 14 TRBV28 CASSFPGPTGELFF
TRBD2 15 TRBV5-1 CASSGMTSGYNEQFF
TRBD1 15 TRBV5-6 CASSLMRQGYYGYTF
NA 15 TRBV18 CASSPVTVSTDTQYF
TRBD2 17 TRBV5-1 CASSLNGLANTYNEQFF
NA 14 TRBV28 CASRTGSGANVLTF
TRBD2 16 TRBV11-2 CASSTPGGSGRLPKYF
NA 12 TRBV29-1 CSVVWRQGRQFF
TRBD1 13 TRBV7-6 CASSPEDRGAQYF
TRBD2 15 TRBV10-3 CAISDSSGMKNEQYF
NA 14 TRBV4-1 CASTSRISTDTQYF
TRBD2 18 TRBV28 CASSAGLAGARGTGELFF
NA 14 TRBV28 CASTKQGFVHEQYF
NA 14 TRBV5-8 CASSYRQEAGELFF
NA 16 TRBV5-1 CASSPEPVYRAYEQYF
NA 12 TRBV6-1 CASRHSTDTQYF
TRBD2 14 TRBV5-1 CASSDGLAAYEQYF
TRBD2 15 TRBV5-4 CASSSLGGRSYEQYF
NA 17 TRBV7-9 CASSTPIDKPSYNEQFF
NA 13 TRBV27 CASSRRLNTEAFF
NA 16 TRBV19 CASSIPTGRRDNEQFF
TRBD2 15 TRBV7-7 CASSKGLAGGETQYF
TRBD1 16 TRBV5-1 CASDRMGQGVSGTQYF
TRBD2 12 TRBV7-2 CATGGGTGTQYF
TRBD1 16 TRBV6-4 CASSDSGTGGGNEQFF
NA 12 TRBV4-2 CASSQEGYEQYF
TRBD2 17 TRBV2 CASSEGARGSGTDTQYF
TRBD2 15 TRBV5-1 CASSTWEGPKNIQYF
NA 14 TRBV14 CASSQDGRAYGYTF
TRBD2 15 TRBV19 CASSIPLAGVPEQFF
NA 15 TRBV27 CASSFPPRGPTEQYF
TRBD1 16 TRBV28 CASSSGTAKNYNEQFF
NA 14 TRBV5-1 CASSLDPGVNEQFF